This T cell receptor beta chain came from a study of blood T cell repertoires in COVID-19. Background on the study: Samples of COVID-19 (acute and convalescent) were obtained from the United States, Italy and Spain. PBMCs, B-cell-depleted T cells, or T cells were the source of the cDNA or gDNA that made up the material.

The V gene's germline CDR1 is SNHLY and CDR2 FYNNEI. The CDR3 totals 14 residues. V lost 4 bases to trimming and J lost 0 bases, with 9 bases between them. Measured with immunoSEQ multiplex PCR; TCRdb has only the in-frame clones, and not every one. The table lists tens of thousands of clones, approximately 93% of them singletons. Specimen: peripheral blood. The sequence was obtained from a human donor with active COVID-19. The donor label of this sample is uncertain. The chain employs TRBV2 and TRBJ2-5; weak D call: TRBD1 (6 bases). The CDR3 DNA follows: TGTGCCAGCAGTGTTGACAGGTACCAAGAGACCCAGTACTTC. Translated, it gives CASSVDRYQETQYF.